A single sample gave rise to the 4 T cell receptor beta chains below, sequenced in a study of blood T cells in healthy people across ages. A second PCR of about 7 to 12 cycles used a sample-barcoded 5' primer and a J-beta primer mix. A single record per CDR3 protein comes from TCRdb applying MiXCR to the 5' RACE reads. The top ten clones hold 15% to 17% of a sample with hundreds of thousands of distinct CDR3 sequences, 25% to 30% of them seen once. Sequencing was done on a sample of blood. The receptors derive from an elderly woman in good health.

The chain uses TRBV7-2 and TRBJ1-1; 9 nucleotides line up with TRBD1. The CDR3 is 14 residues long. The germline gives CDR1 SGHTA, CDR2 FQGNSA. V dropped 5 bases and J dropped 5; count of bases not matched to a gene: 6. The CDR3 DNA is TGTGCCAGCAGCCACGGGACAGGGAGGACTGAAGCTTTCTTT. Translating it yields CASSHGTGRTEAFF. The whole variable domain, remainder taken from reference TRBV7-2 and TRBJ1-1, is GAGVSQSPSNKVTEKGKDVELRCDPISGHTALYWYRQSLGQGLEFLIYFQGNSAPDKSGLPSDRFSAERTGGSVSTLTIQRTQQEDSAVYLCASSHGTGRTEAFFGQGTRLTVV.

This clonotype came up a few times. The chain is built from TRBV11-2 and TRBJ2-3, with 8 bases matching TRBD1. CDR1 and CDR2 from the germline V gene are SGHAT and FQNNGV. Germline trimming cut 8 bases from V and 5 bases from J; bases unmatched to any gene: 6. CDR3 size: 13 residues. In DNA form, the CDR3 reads TGTGCCAGCGCAGGGGGCACTGGAGATACGCAGTATTTT. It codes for CASAGGTGDTQYF.

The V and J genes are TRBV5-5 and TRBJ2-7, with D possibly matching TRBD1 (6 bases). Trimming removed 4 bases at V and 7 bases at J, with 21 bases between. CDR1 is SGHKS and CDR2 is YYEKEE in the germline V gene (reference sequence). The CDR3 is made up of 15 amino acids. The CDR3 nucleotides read TGTGCCAGCAGCCGATCTACAGGGAGATACAATGAGCAGTACTTC. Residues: CASSRSTGRYNEQYF.

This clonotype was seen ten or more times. The CDR3 protein is CASSDSGVNEQFF. CDR3 nucleotide sequence: TGTGCCAGCAGTGACTCAGGGGTCAATGAGCAGTTCTTC. The gene calls are TRBV6-4 and TRBJ2-1; perhaps TRBD1 as D (5 bases). CDR3 length: 13 amino acids. Germline CDR1 reads MRHNA; CDR2 reads SNTAGT. V was pared by 0 bases and J by 6 bases, with 6 bases between.